This T cell receptor (beta chain) was identified in a study of CD8+CD57+ T cells in acquired aplastic anemia. At the level of the study: On average, sorted CD4+ and CD8+ cells gave around 3 ug of DNA.

Germline V gene lookup returns CDR1 LNHDA and CDR2 SQIVND (reference sequence). The CDR3 covers 11 residues. Researchers used genomic DNA as the template to profile TCR beta VDJ and CDR3. In TCRdb, the reads were re-called with MiXCR into one record per CDR3 protein. This sample yields around 430,000 distinct CDR3 sequences, of which around 30% are seen a single time; less than 1% belongs to the top ten. Regarding this clonotype: A read error is possible here, since a much larger clone lies one base away.

Patients included in sequencing had previously demonstrated CD8+CD57+ cell expansion by flow cytometry. This sequence joins TRBV19 and TRBJ1-2, with D unclear. The sample comprised sorted CD4+, CD8+, or CD8+CD57+ T cells (not recorded which) from PBMCs. The sequence derives from a human donor with aplastic anemia. CDR3 nucleotide sequence: TGTGCCCGTAGCGCCTCCAATGGCTACACCTTC. Amino acid sequence: CARSASNGYTF.